This T cell receptor beta chain was retrieved from a study of T-cell memory formation after mild COVID-19. Study in general: Clusters of TCRs were largely donor specific.

Per the germline V gene, CDR1 is SGHVS and CDR2 is FNYEAQ. Trimming took 5 bases from V and 6 from J, leaving 14 bases between them. CDR3 length equals 13 residues. One entry per CDR3 protein, called by TCRdb with MiXCR from the 5' RACE reads. The table has some 410,000 distinct CDR3 sequences, less than 25% seen once. Sample: PBMCs or a T cell subset sorted from them (not recorded which). The TCR originated in an adult woman who had mild COVID-19 (a few samples of this study predate the infection). Cell type and time point are not known. The gene calls are TRBV7-6 and TRBJ2-7; a weak D match, TRBD2 (6 bases). The CDR3 sequence: CASSPGRSAEQYF. CDR3 coding DNA: TGTGCCAGCAGCCCTGGGAGGAGCGCCGAGCAGTACTTC.